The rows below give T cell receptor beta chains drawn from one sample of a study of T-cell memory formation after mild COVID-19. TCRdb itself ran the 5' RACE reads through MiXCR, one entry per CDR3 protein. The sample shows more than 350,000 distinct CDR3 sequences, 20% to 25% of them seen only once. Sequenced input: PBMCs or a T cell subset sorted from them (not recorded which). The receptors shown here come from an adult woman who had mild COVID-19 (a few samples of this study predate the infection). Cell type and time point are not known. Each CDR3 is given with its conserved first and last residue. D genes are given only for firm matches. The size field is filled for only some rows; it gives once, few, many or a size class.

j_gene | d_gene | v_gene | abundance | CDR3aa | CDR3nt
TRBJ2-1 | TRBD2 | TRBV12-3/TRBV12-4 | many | CASSLGGTYNEQFF | TGTGCCAGCAGTTTGGGAGGGACCTACAATGAGCAGTTCTTC
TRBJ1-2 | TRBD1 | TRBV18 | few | CASSPLGQVENYGYTF | TGTGCCAGCTCACCACTCGGACAGGTAGAGAACTATGGCTACACCTTC
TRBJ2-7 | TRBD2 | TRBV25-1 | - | CASSPSGLAGSYEQYF | TGTGCCAGCAGTCCTTCGGGACTAGCGGGATCCTACGAGCAGTACTTC
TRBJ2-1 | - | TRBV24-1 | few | CATSAPGYNEQFF | TGTGCCACCAGTGCCCCGGGGTACAATGAGCAGTTCTTC
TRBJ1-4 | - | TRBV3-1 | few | CASSQGVVQDEKLFF | TGTGCCAGCAGCCAAGGGGTCGTCCAGGATGAAAAACTGTTTTTT
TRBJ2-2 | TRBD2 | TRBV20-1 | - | CSARPSGRGTGELFF | TGCAGTGCTAGGCCGAGCGGGAGAGGGACCGGGGAGCTGTTTTTT
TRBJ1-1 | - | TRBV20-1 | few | CSAFKENTEAFF | TGCAGTGCTTTTAAAGAGAACACTGAAGCTTTCTTT
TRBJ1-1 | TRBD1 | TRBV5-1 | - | CASSDGGGDRLGEAFF | TGCGCCAGCAGCGACGGAGGAGGGGACAGGCTAGGTGAAGCTTTCTTT
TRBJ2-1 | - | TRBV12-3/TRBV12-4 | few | CASSLAAGNNEQFF | TGTGCCAGCAGTTTAGCAGCAGGGAACAATGAGCAGTTCTTC
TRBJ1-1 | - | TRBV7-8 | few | CASSLVGGQTANTEAFF | TGTGCCAGCAGCTTAGTCGGGGGGCAGACGGCAAACACTGAAGCTTTCTTT
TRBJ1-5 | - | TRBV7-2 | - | CASSLVEADNQPQHF | TGTGCCAGCAGCTTAGTTGAGGCAGATAATCAGCCCCAGCATTTT
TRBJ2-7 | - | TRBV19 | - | CASSTSRWSYEQYF | TGTGCCAGTAGTACATCTAGGTGGTCCTACGAGCAGTACTTC
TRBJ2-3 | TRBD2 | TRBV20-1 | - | CSARATSGRTDTQYF | TGCAGTGCTAGAGCGACTAGCGGGAGGACAGATACGCAGTATTTT
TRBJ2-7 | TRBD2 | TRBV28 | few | CASTLGASGRAEQYF | TGTGCCAGCACCCTTGGGGCTAGCGGGAGGGCGGAGCAGTACTTC
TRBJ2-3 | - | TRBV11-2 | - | CASSLGTETDTQYF | TGTGCCAGCAGCTTAGGGACGGAGACAGATACGCAGTATTTT
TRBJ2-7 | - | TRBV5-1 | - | CASSSGRGPGGSSYEQYF | TGCGCCAGCAGCTCAGGCAGAGGGCCCGGGGGAAGCTCCTACGAGCAGTACTTC
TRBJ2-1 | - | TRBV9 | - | CASSPRGFNEQFF | TGTGCCAGCAGCCCCCGAGGCTTCAATGAGCAGTTCTTC
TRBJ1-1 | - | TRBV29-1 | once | CSVEGGGGTEAFF | TGCAGCGTTGAAGGAGGGGGTGGCACTGAAGCTTTCTTT
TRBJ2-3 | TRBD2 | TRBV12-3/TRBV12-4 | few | CASGRGGMTDTQYF | TGTGCCAGCGGGCGGGGGGGCATGACGGATACGCAGTATTTT
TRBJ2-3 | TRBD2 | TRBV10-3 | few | CAISEASGRGTDTQYF | TGTGCCATCAGTGAGGCTAGCGGGAGAGGCACAGATACGCAGTATTTT
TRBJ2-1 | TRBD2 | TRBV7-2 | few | CASSSAAGVANEQFF | TGTGCCAGCAGCTCCGCAGCGGGAGTGGCCAATGAGCAGTTCTTC
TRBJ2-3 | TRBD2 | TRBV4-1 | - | CASSQGLISGGTDTQYF | TGCGCCAGCAGCCAAGGGCTAATTAGCGGGGGAACAGATACGCAGTATTTT
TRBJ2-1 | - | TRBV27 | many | CASSIWGVQYNEQFF | TGTGCCAGCAGTATCTGGGGAGTACAGTACAATGAGCAGTTCTTC
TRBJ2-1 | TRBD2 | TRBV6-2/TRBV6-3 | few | CASRSSGSANEQFF | TGTGCCAGCAGATCGAGCGGGAGCGCCAATGAGCAGTTCTTC